This T cell receptor (beta chain) emerged from a study of brain T cells in children with intractable seizures. This clone was observed a single time. Its cognate antigen is unknown. The V gene lost 0 bases and the J gene lost 6 bases, with 9 bases spanning the gap. CDR3 length equals 13 residues. Germline assignment: CDR1 SGHRS and CDR2 YFSETQ. Study-level results: Only CDR3 sequence similarity suggested viral specificity, without known HCMV serostatus. Absence of clones before surgery may stem from lower sequencing depth.

The protocol was immunoSEQ multiplex PCR, while the TCRdb copy is restricted to in-frame clones and leaves out a portion. The repertoire consists of fewer than 85,000 clones, with roughly 91% occurring once and the leading ten covering more than 1.5%. The clonotype comes from a boy under two years old with tuberous sclerosis and intractable seizures. This material consisted of peripheral blood, taken at surgery. The chain couples TRBV5-1 to TRBJ1-2; D is ambiguous. The DNA of the CDR3 is TGCGCCAGCAGCTTGGAGAGGCCTAATGGCTACACCTTC. This encodes CASSLERPNGYTF.